Following are 24 T cell receptor beta chains from one sample sequenced in a study of blood T cells in healthy people across ages (dated by TCRdb to between 2014 and 2017). Preparation of the library involved 5' RACE. The instrument was an Illumina HiSeq 2500. A second PCR of roughly 7 to 12 cycles was performed with a sample-barcoded 5' primer and a J-beta primer mix. TCRdb trimmed public reads at Q25 via fastp, called clones via MiXCR and kept in-frame beta chains. CDR3 protein duplicates are merged, each entry listing the most common genes and DNA. The sample profile shows under 2,000,000 distinct CDR3 sequences; 49% of them were found once. Approximately 2.1% of the sample comes from the top ten. Input material: blood. The receptors were gathered from a woman aged 40-49 years in good health.

Points on this clonotype: The CDR3 end shows no conserved phenylalanine or tryptophan, and so a read error is likely. This chain's CDR3 is CAISDGTLYGYTY. As DNA, the CDR3 is TGTGCCATCAGTGACGGGACACTCTATGGCTACACCTAC. The V gene is TRBV10-3, the J gene TRBJ1-2; D is possibly TRBD1 (6 bases). The CDR3 consists of 13 residues. Trimming removed 3 bases from V and 4 bases from J, with 9 bases in between. CDR1 and CDR2 (germline): ENHRY, SYGVKD.

This clonotype was seen only a few times. The chain links TRBV5-1 to TRBJ1-2; tentatively, D is TRBD1 (5 bases). Trimming took 0 bases from V and 8 from J, leaving 14 bases between them. The germline CDR1 and CDR2 sequences are SGHRS and YFSETQ. This CDR3 is 14 amino acids long. This chain's CDR3 is CASSLARGMDGYTF. The DNA of the CDR3 is TGCGCCAGCAGCTTGGCTAGGGGTATGGACGGCTACACCTTC.

In its sample, this clonotype was seen once. At one of its ends the junction is not consistent with the germline gene, which may arise from a read error. The chain is built from TRBV4-2 and TRBJ2-3; either TRBD1 or TRBD2 may supply D (6 bases each). The CDR3 is 17 residues long. The germline CDR1 and CDR2 sequences are LGHNA and YNFKEQ. CDR3: CASSQDPWGAVIDTQYF. In DNA form, the CDR3 reads TGTGCTAGCAGCCAAGATCCCTGGGGGGCCGTGATAGATACGCAGTATTTT.

Comments on this clonotype: The junction departs from germline at one end; a sequencing error may be responsible. The chain recombines TRBV9 with TRBJ2-7, with D perhaps TRBD2 (5 bases). The CDR3 length is 14 residues. Germline V gene sequence: CDR1 SGDLS, CDR2 YYNGEE. The CDR3 here is CAGSVTPGSYEQYF. DNA of the CDR3: TGTGCCGGCAGCGTAACCCCGGGGAGCTACGAGCAGTACTTC.

This chain links TRBV6-5 with TRBJ2-7; TRBD2 matches 10 bases. J was trimmed by 4 bases and V by 6 bases; bases with no gene match: 6. Germline V gene lookup returns CDR1 MNHEY and CDR2 SVGAGI. This CDR3 spans 14 amino acids. The CDR3 DNA sequence: TGTGCCAGCAGCTCCGGGACTAGCGCTTACGAGCAGTACTTC. The encoded protein is CASSSGTSAYEQYF.

This clonotype showed up just once. The rearrangement joins TRBV27 to TRBJ2-5; 8 nucleotides match TRBD2. Trimming cost V 8 bases and J 2 bases; bases outside gene matches: 10. Germline V gene data show CDR1 as MNHEY and CDR2 as SMNVEV (reference sequence). The CDR3 extends over 15 amino acids. CDR3 amino acids: CASGARGGGQETQYF. CDR3 in DNA: TGTGCCAGCGGCGCGAGAGGCGGGGGGCAAGAGACCCAGTACTTC.

The V and J genes are TRBV6-5 and TRBJ2-5; either TRBD1 or TRBD2 may supply D (5 bases each). The J call is uncertain, as TRBJ2-7 better fits the DNA end. The germline V gene encodes CDR1 MNHEY and CDR2 SVGAGI. The CDR3 contains 15 residues. CDR3 residues: CASSVIGASGHEQYF. In nucleotides, the CDR3 is TGTGCCAGCTCTGTAATAGGGGCGAGCGGCCACGAGCAGTACTTC.

This clonotype has a handful of counts. CDR3 amino acids: CASSYLMSRGETQYF. The CDR3 nucleotides read TGCGCCAGCAGCTACCTAATGTCCCGCGGTGAGACCCAGTACTTC. The chain joins TRBV5-1 to TRBJ2-5; D unclear. V lost 3 bases, J lost 5 bases, and 17 bases lay in between. Germline V gene sequence: CDR1 SGHRS, CDR2 YFSETQ. CDR3 size: 15 residues.

V is TRBV27 and J is TRBJ2-3, with D possibly being TRBD1 (6 bases). V lost 6 bases and J 2 bases, leaving 12 bases between the germline ends. There are 14 residues in the CDR3. Germline assignment: CDR1 MNHEY and CDR2 SMNVEV (reference sequence). The CDR3 here is CASSWTAYTDTQYF. For the CDR3, the DNA is TGTGCCAGCAGCTGGACAGCGTACACAGATACGCAGTATTTT.

This chain links TRBV12-5 with TRBJ1-2, with D maybe TRBD1 (5 bases). Germline values: CDR1 LGHNT, CDR2 FRNRAP. The CDR3 runs to 13 residues. Between the trimmed V and J ends, which lost 6 bases and 4 bases, there was a span of 12 bases. The CDR3: CASGRDRLYGYTF. Here the CDR3 DNA reads TGTGCTAGTGGAAGGGACCGCCTCTATGGCTACACCTTC.

This clonotype was recorded a few times. Germline and junction disagree at one end, which may indicate a read error. The chain is built from TRBV12-3 or TRBV12-4 and TRBJ2-5; D is perhaps TRBD1 or TRBD2 (5 bases each). The CDR3 has 14 amino acids. CDR3 region: CAGSRGRDQETQYF. Written as DNA, the CDR3 is TGTGCCGGCAGTCGGGGACGAGACCAAGAGACCCAGTACTTC.

About this clonotype: A much larger clone differs by one base, so this may be a read error. V is TRBV14 and J is TRBJ1-6; D not certain. The V gene's germline CDR1 is SGHDN and CDR2 FVKESK. The CDR3 has 15 amino acids. The CDR3 DNA sequence: TGTGTCAGCAGCCAAGACGGGCAGTTTAATTCACCCCTCCACTTT. As protein: CVSSQDGQFNSPLHF.

The CDR3 coding sequence is TGTGCCAGCAGCCAAGGGACTCCCAGCCTCCACGAGCAGTACTTC. It codes for CASSQGTPSLHEQYF. The chain carries TRBV14 and TRBJ2-4; TRBD2 is a possible D gene (5 bases). Matching the DNA end better, TRBJ2-7 makes the J call doubtful. Germline CDR1 is SGHDN and CDR2 is FVKESK. The CDR3 is made up of 15 amino acids.

This clonotype was detected a few times. This sequence joins TRBV7-2 and TRBJ2-1; no definite D call. Per the germline V gene, CDR1 is SGHTA and CDR2 is FQGNSA. The CDR3 spans 12 residues. The V gene lost 10 bases and the J gene lost 4 bases, with 11 bases spanning the gap. The CDR3 bases are TGTGCCATCGGAAAGGGATACAATGAGCAGTTCTTC. It encodes CAIGKGYNEQFF.

The chain couples TRBV5-1 to TRBJ2-5, with D possibly called TRBD1 or TRBD2 (5 bases each). Germline V lookup: CDR1 SGHRS, CDR2 YFSETQ. The ends were cut back, 4 bases at V and 10 bases at J, with 14 bases in the middle. The CDR3 is 12 residues long. DNA for the CDR3: TGCGCCAGCAGCCCTCAGGGCGGACTCCAGTACTTC. Translated, it gives CASSPQGGLQYF.

The J gene is TRBJ1-5, the V gene TRBV6-6; TRBD1 is a possible D gene (5 bases). Germline lookup yields CDR1 MNHNY and CDR2 SVGAGI (reference sequence). Trimming stripped 6 bases from V and 3 bases from J, with 12 bases between. The CDR3 is made up of 14 amino acids. The CDR3 region has the DNA TGTGCCAGCAGCCGGGACGTCCTCAATCAGCCCCAGCATTTT. It is translated as CASSRDVLNQPQHF.

J is TRBJ2-7 and V is TRBV5-1; 7 bases line up with TRBD1. Germline V gives CDR1 SGHRS, CDR2 YFSETQ. There are 14 residues in the CDR3. V lost 2 bases and J lost 3; bases outside the gene matches: 5. The CDR3 protein is CASSFLRQGYEQYF. Written as DNA, the CDR3 is TGCGCCAGCAGCTTTCTTCGACAGGGCTACGAGCAGTACTTC.

This chain uses TRBV4-2 with TRBJ2-7, with 11 nucleotides matching TRBD2. Unmatched junction bases numbered 10, after V lost 0 bases and J lost 6 bases. This CDR3 contains 17 residues. Germline CDR1 and CDR2: LGHNA and YNFKEQ. The CDR3 loop is CASSQDGGGLAVFEQYF. The CDR3 coding sequence is TGTGCCAGCAGCCAAGATGGAGGGGGACTAGCGGTCTTCGAGCAGTACTTC.

Note on this clonotype: A read error may produce the germline difference seen at one junction end. The rearrangement uses TRBV20-1 and TRBJ2-1; 7 positions match TRBD1. The germline V gene has CDR1 DFQATT and CDR2 SNEGSKA (reference sequence). The CDR3 is made up of 15 amino acids. Here the CDR3 DNA reads TGCGGTGCTAGGGAAACCGGGACAGCCTACAATGAGCAGTTCTTC. Translating gives CGARETGTAYNEQFF.

This clonotype has more than one count but fewer than ten. The genes are TRBV20-1 and TRBJ2-1; TRBD1 matches 7 bases. Trimming took 4 bases from V and 8 from J; bases not matched to a gene: 11. The CDR3 length is 14 residues. CDR1 DFQATT and CDR2 SNEGSKA come from the germline V gene (reference sequence). DNA of the CDR3: TGCAGTGCTATCCGGGACAGTCATGTCTATGAGCAGTTCTTC. Its protein product is CSAIRDSHVYEQFF.

This chain links TRBV11-2 with TRBJ2-5; TRBD2 might be the D (6 bases). Trimming shortened V by 5 bases and J by 5 bases, and 18 bases separated the two germline ends. Germline assignment: CDR1 SGHAT and CDR2 FQNNGV. The CDR3 is 15 amino acids. CDR3 nucleotide sequence: TGTGCCAGCAGCCGCGAAGCAGGGAGCGGGGAGACCCAGTACTTC. Protein: CASSREAGSGETQYF. Variable domain in full (rest from reference TRBV11-2 and TRBJ2-5): EAGVAQSPRYKIIEKRQSVAFWCNPISGHATLYWYQQILGQGPKLLIQFQNNGVVDDSQLPKDRFSAERLKGVDSTLKIQPAKLEDSAVYLCASSREAGSGETQYFGPGTRLLVL.

V is TRBV7-2 and J is TRBJ2-1, with 11 bases matching TRBD2. Judging by the DNA end, TRBJ2-7 fits better; the J call may be wrong. Germline V gene sequence: CDR1 SGHTA, CDR2 FQGNSA. The CDR3 length is 16 residues. CDR3 nucleotide sequence: TGTGCCAGCAGCACCACTAGCGGGGGTGTCTACAATGAGCAGTACTTC. It is translated as CASSTTSGGVYNEQYF.

V is TRBV28 and J is TRBJ1-2; maybe TRBD1 (5 bases). The CDR3 length is 15 residues. Germline V gene sequence: CDR1 MDHEN, CDR2 SYDVKM. Trimming pared 8 bases from V and 2 bases from J, leaving 18 bases between. The CDR3 region has the DNA TGTGCCAGCCTTCACGGGGGATACCGAAACTATGGCTACACCTTC. It yields the protein CASLHGGYRNYGYTF.

This clonotype was observed a handful of times. The chain carries TRBV20-1 and TRBJ2-1; 8 bases align to TRBD1. The J segment lost 14 bases and the V segment lost 1 base, leaving 4 bases of the junction unmatched. The CDR3 is made up of 11 amino acids. Per germline, CDR1 DFQATT and CDR2 SNEGSKA (reference sequence). The CDR3 nucleotides are TGCAGTGCTAGAGGGACAGGGAAGAAGTTCTTC. It specifies CSARGTGKKFF.